The next 26 T cell receptor beta chains were all read from a single sample in a study of T cell responses to AZD1222 COVID-19 vaccine. Some clones are missing from TCRdb's copy, which holds only in-frame ones; the method was immunoSEQ multiplex PCR. In the table there are 200,000 or so clones, about nine tenths of which are singletons. Here the sequenced sample was peripheral blood, taken on day 0 of AZD1222 vaccination. All receptors derive from an adult in good health.

The chain employs TRBV19 and TRBJ2-1, with TRBD2 matching 7 bases. Germline V gene lookup returns CDR1 LNHDA and CDR2 SQIVND (reference sequence). CDR3 length equals 15 residues. The trim removed 4 bases at V and 4 bases at J, leaving 7 bases unmatched. This chain's CDR3 is CASSKREGAYNEQFF. CDR3 coding DNA: TGTGCCAGTAGTAAAAGGGAGGGCGCTTACAATGAGCAGTTCTTC. The full variable domain, its missing parts supplied by reference TRBV19 and TRBJ2-1, is DGGITQSPKYLFRKEGQNVTLSCEQNLNHDAMYWYRQDPGQGLRLIYYSQIVNDFQKGDIAEGYSVSREKKESFPLTVTSAQKNPTAFYLCASSKREGAYNEQFFGPGTRLTVL.

The rearrangement joins TRBV28 to TRBJ1-5; D unresolved. Germline lookup yields CDR1 MDHEN and CDR2 SYDVKM. This CDR3 spans 14 amino acids. Trimming took off 8 bases at V and 4 bases at J, with 15 bases between the two ends. The DNA of the CDR3 is TGTGCCAGCCGTACTACCGGACTGAATCAGCCCCAGCATTTT. Its translation is CASRTTGLNQPQHF.

To note about this clone: Other DNA sequences of this sample code for an identical CDR3. The chain employs TRBV9 and TRBJ1-2; TRBD1 is a possible D gene (6 bases). CDR3 length: 13 residues. The V end lost 0 bases, the J end lost 5 bases, and 8 bases lay between the germline ends. Germline V gene lookup returns CDR1 SGDLS and CDR2 YYNGEE. The CDR3 DNA reads TGTGCCAGCAGCGTAGGGACAGCGTATGGCTACACCTTC. Translation gives CASSVGTAYGYTF.

This chain links TRBV5-1 with TRBJ2-6; D might be TRBD1 or TRBD2, each matching 5 bases. V was shortened by 1 base and J by 0 bases, with 17 bases between the two germline ends. The V gene's germline CDR1 is SGHRS and CDR2 YFSETQ. CDR3 length: 19 residues. The CDR3 loop is CASSLIGQGVGSGANVLTF. The CDR3 DNA is TGCGCCAGCAGCTTGATCGGGCAGGGAGTCGGCTCTGGGGCCAACGTCCTGACTTTC.

The J gene is TRBJ2-3, the V gene TRBV3-1 (or the pseudogene TRBV3-2); D ambiguous. This CDR3 is 13 amino acids long. Per germline, CDR1 LGHDT and CDR2 YNNKEL (reference sequence). V dropped 1 base and J dropped 4 bases, with 6 bases sitting between them. The CDR3 loop reads CASSQVYSDTQYF. CDR3 DNA sequence: TGTGCCAGCAGCCAAGTTTACTCAGATACGCAGTATTTT.

The V and J genes are TRBV19 and TRBJ1-2; D gene unclear. V dropped 0 bases and J dropped 8 bases, with 7 bases sitting between them. Germline loops: CDR1 LNHDA, CDR2 SQIVND (reference sequence). The CDR3 loop spans 12 amino acids. CDR3 sequence: CASSIDVGGYTF. DNA for the CDR3: TGTGCCAGTAGTATAGACGTTGGCGGCTACACCTTC.

The chain has TRBV19 and TRBJ1-1; 7 bases match TRBD1. The CDR3 has 14 amino acids. Germline V gene sequence: CDR1 LNHDA, CDR2 SQIVND (reference sequence). J lost 6 bases, V lost 3 bases, and 7 bases had no gene match. CDR3 nucleotide sequence: TGTGCCAGTAGTATCCCGGGGCAGGGGGCTGAAGCTTTCTTT. As protein: CASSIPGQGAEAFF.

J is TRBJ2-7 and V is TRBV6-6; the D gene is possibly TRBD1 (6 bases). The germline CDR1 and CDR2 sequences are MNHNY and SVGAGI (reference sequence). V lost 0 bases and J lost 4, with 10 bases in between. The CDR3 contains 14 residues. CDR3 bases: TGTGCCAGCAGTTACTCAATACAGGGATACGAGCAGTACTTC. Protein product: CASSYSIQGYEQYF.

The V gene is TRBV7-9, the J gene TRBJ2-7; D ambiguous. The V end lost 2 bases, the J end lost 0 bases, and 11 bases lay between the germline ends. The CDR3 runs to 15 residues. The germline V gene has CDR1 SEHNR and CDR2 FQNEAQ (reference sequence). CDR3 DNA sequence: TGTGCCAGCAGCTTAACAGACATGAGCTCCTACGAGCAGTACTTC. This translates into CASSLTDMSSYEQYF. Full variable domain (rest looked up from reference TRBV7-9 and TRBJ2-7): DTGVSQNPRHKITKRGQNVTFRCDPISEHNRLYWYRQTLGQGPEFLTYFQNEAQLEKSRLLSDRFSAERPKGSFSTLEIQRTEQGDSAMYLCASSLTDMSSYEQYFGPGTRLTVT.

The chain has TRBV21-1 and TRBJ1-4. TRBV21-1 is recorded as a pseudogene. The CDR3 has 13 amino acids. This CDR3 is CASWGTTNEKLFF. CDR3 sequence (DNA): TGTGCCAGCTGGGGAACAACTAATGAAAAACTGTTTTTT.

This chain joins TRBV5-5 and TRBJ2-7; a weak D match, TRBD1 (6 bases). CDR1 SGHKS and CDR2 YYEKEE come from the germline V gene (reference sequence). Trimming took 2 bases from V and 0 from J, leaving 12 bases between them. The CDR3 spans 15 residues. The DNA of the CDR3 is TGTGCCAGCAGCTTTGCGGCAGGGGTCTCCTACGAGCAGTACTTC. Translated: CASSFAAGVSYEQYF. The full variable domain, completed using reference TRBV5-5 and TRBJ2-7, is DAGVTQSPTHLIKTRGQQVTLRCSPISGHKSVSWYQQVLGQGPQFIFQYYEKEERGRGNFPDRFSARQFPNYSSELNVNALLLGDSALYLCASSFAAGVSYEQYFGPGTRLTVT.

The rearrangement uses TRBV7-7 and TRBJ2-5, with 10 positions matching TRBD1. The CDR3 length is 15 residues. V lost 3 bases and J lost 5; bases outside the gene matches: 6. The germline CDR1 and CDR2 sequences are SSHAT and FNYEAQ (reference sequence). The CDR3, as DNA: TGTGCCAGCAGCTTTGGGACAGGGGATTTGGAGACCCAGTACTTC. Its translation: CASSFGTGDLETQYF. Supplemented by reference TRBV7-7 and TRBJ2-5, the full variable domain reads GAGVSQSPRYKVTKRGQDVTLRCDPISSHATLYWYQQALGQGPEFLTYFNYEAQPDKSGLPSDRFSAERPEGSISTLTIQRTEQRDSAMYRCASSFGTGDLETQYFGPGTRLLVL.

V gene TRBV10-1 combines with J gene TRBJ2-1; D remains unclear. CDR3 length equals 16 residues. Trimming left V 0 bases short and J 1 base short, with 10 bases between. Germline V gene data show CDR1 as WNHNN and CDR2 as SYGVQD (reference sequence). The CDR3 here is CASSESAGLSYNEQFF. In DNA form, the CDR3 reads TGCGCCAGCAGTGAGTCGGCTGGTTTATCCTACAATGAGCAGTTCTTC.

This chain connects TRBV28 to TRBJ2-1; 8 bases line up with TRBD2. Germline-derived CDR1 and CDR2 are MDHEN and SYDVKM. V gave up 1 base and J gave up 8 bases; unmatched junction bases: 7. The CDR3 contains 15 residues. CDR3 DNA: TGTGCCAGCAGTTTATCAAGCGGGAGACGGTATGAGCAGTTCTTC. Translation: CASSLSSGRRYEQFF.

The chain has TRBV14 and TRBJ2-7; D may be TRBD1 or TRBD2 (5 bases each). The CDR3 is made up of 13 amino acids. Trimming took 2 bases from V and 5 from J, leaving 10 bases between them. The germline gives CDR1 SGHDN, CDR2 FVKESK. CDR3: CASSQQGDDEQYF. DNA of the CDR3: TGTGCCAGCAGCCAACAAGGGGACGACGAGCAGTACTTC.

Only one count was recorded for this clone. Different DNA sequences within this sample yield the same CDR3. The V call is TRBV13, the J call TRBJ1-5; D unresolved. CDR1 and CDR2 from the germline V gene are PRHDT and FYEKMQ (reference sequence). The CDR3 length is 13 residues. Trimming shortened V by 5 bases and J by 2 bases, and 7 bases separated the two germline ends. DNA of the CDR3: TGTGCCAGCAGCCTGAGGGGCAATCAGCCCCAGCATTTT. This sequence encodes CASSLRGNQPQHF.

The chain is built from TRBV9 and TRBJ1-2; no definite D call. Germline V lookup: CDR1 SGDLS, CDR2 YYNGEE. This CDR3 has 18 amino acids. V was cut by 0 bases and J by 5 bases, with 23 bases left in between. The CDR3 spells CASSVDPPSLPLGYGYTF. CDR3 coding DNA: TGTGCCAGCAGCGTAGACCCCCCCTCGCTACCACTGGGATATGGCTACACCTTC.

The gene calls are TRBV28 and TRBJ1-1; 7 positions agree with TRBD1. CDR1 is MDHEN, CDR2 SYDVKM, per germline. Trimming took 5 bases from V and 4 from J; bases not matched to a gene: 7. This CDR3 comprises 14 residues. This CDR3 is CASSPGQRSTEAFF. CDR3 in DNA: TGTGCCAGCAGTCCGGGACAGAGAAGCACTGAAGCTTTCTTT.

J is TRBJ2-7 and V is TRBV27; the D gene is possibly TRBD1 (5 bases). Between the trimmed V and J ends, which lost 1 base and 0 bases, there was a span of 10 bases. The germline V gene encodes CDR1 MNHEY and CDR2 SMNVEV (reference sequence). The CDR3 has 15 residues. CDR3 bases: TGTGCCAGCAGTTTATGGGGCCGTAGCTCCTACGAGCAGTACTTC. Its translation: CASSLWGRSSYEQYF.

In DNA form, the CDR3 reads TGTGCCAGCAGCTCAGAGGCAGGGCCCAACTACGAGCAGTACTTC. This encodes CASSSEAGPNYEQYF. The chain links TRBV11-2 to TRBJ2-7; TRBD1 is a possible D gene (5 bases). The CDR3 is made up of 15 amino acids. The V end was cut by 4 bases, the J end by 3 bases, with 16 bases between. Germline V gene lookup returns CDR1 SGHAT and CDR2 FQNNGV.

The chain is built from TRBV10-3 and TRBJ2-7, with 9 positions matching TRBD1. This CDR3 comprises 13 residues. J gave up 6 bases and V 5 bases, and 5 bases lay outside the gene matches. Per germline, CDR1 ENHRY and CDR2 SYGVKD. The CDR3 here is CAISPGQGSEQYF. CDR3 DNA sequence: TGTGCCATCAGTCCGGGACAGGGAAGCGAGCAGTACTTC.

The V and J genes are TRBV4-2 and TRBJ1-5; D perhaps matches TRBD1 (5 bases). V was cut by 2 bases and J by 0 bases, with 14 bases left in between. CDR3 length: 17 amino acids. Germline values: CDR1 LGHNA, CDR2 YNFKEQ. CDR3 DNA: TGTGCCAGCAGCCAAAAGGGGTCGGGGGTTAGCAATCAGCCCCAGCATTTT. This encodes CASSQKGSGVSNQPQHF.

The chain is built from TRBV7-9 and TRBJ1-5, with D unresolved. The germline V and J ends were trimmed by 2 bases and 2 bases, with 13 bases remaining between them. The CDR3 totals 16 residues. Germline-derived CDR1 and CDR2 are SEHNR and FQNEAQ (reference sequence). The CDR3 DNA reads TGTGCCAGCAGCTTAATCGGGGAGGGTGGCAATCAGCCCCAGCATTTT. It encodes CASSLIGEGGNQPQHF.

The V and J genes are TRBV10-3 and TRBJ2-3; 11 bases are a match to TRBD2. The V and J ends lost 10 bases and 1 base, in that order; junction bases with no gene match: 7. This CDR3 spans 15 amino acids. CDR1 ENHRY and CDR2 SYGVKD come from the germline V gene. The CDR3 is CATAPTSGGTDTQYF. In nucleotides, the CDR3 is TGTGCCACCGCCCCGACTAGCGGGGGCACAGATACGCAGTATTTT.

CDR3: CASSPAGQPNEKLFF. The CDR3 nucleotides are TGTGCCAGTAGCCCAGCCGGACAGCCTAATGAAAAACTGTTTTTT. V usage is TRBV19 and J usage is TRBJ1-4; weak D call: TRBD1 (6 bases). This CDR3 spans 15 amino acids. Germline V lookup: CDR1 LNHDA, CDR2 SQIVND (reference sequence). V dropped 6 bases and J dropped 3 bases, with 14 bases sitting between them.

The chain joins TRBV29-1 to TRBJ2-3; D is uncertain. Germline CDR1 reads SQVTM; CDR2 reads ANQGSEA. The CDR3 runs to 12 residues. Trimming removed 8 bases from V and 0 bases from J, with 9 bases in between. The CDR3 bases are TGCAGCTCGGACCGAAGCACAGATACGCAGTATTTT. Its protein is CSSDRSTDTQYF.